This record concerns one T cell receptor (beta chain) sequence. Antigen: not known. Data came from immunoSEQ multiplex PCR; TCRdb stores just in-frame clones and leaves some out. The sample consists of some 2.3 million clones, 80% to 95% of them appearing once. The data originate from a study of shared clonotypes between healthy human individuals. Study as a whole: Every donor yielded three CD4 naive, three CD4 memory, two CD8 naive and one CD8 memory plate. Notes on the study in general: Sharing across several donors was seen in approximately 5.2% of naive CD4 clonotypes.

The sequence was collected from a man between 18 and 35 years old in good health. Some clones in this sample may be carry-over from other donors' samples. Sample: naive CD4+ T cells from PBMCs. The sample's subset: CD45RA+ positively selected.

CDR3 amino acids: CASSLTAKNIQYF. In nucleotides, the CDR3 is TGTGCCAGCAGCCTTACAGCCAAAAACATTCAGTACTTC. The V gene is TRBV21-1, the J gene TRBJ2-4. TRBV21-1 is a known pseudogene. CDR3 length: 13 residues.